This T cell receptor (beta chain) is drawn from a study of cytomegalovirus exposure and HLA in healthy donors. Overall study results and limits: Analysis performed later found approximately 17,000 TCR beta sequences associated with HLA alleles at 0.05 false discovery rate.

13 Jbeta primers and 60 Vbeta primers were used for the PCR. Libraries were prepared by immunoSEQ multiplex PCR; TCRdb keeps only in-frame clonotypes and omits some of them. The sample lists approximately 110,000 clones; 80% were seen once. A word on this clone: Its antigen remains unknown.

This TCR derives from a man in his fifties or sixties in good health and CMV-seronegative. The sequencing input was PBMCs.

Here the CDR3 reads CASSPLRTYRTEAFF. The CDR3 bases are TGTGCCAGCAGCCCGCTGAGGACTTACCGCACTGAAGCTTTCTTT. The chain carries TRBV7-8 and TRBJ1-1; D is undetermined. Trimming removed 5 bases at V and 4 bases at J, with 17 bases between. CDR1 SGHVS and CDR2 FQNEAQ come from the germline V gene. The CDR3 is 15 amino acids.